The 29 T cell receptor beta chains below were found in one sample sequenced in a study of early T cells in non-severe SARS-CoV-2 infection. TCRdb redid the calling of the 5' RACE reads with MiXCR, one entry per CDR3 protein. The table records about 90,000 distinct CDR3 sequences, about 12% of them present only once. The specimen was whole blood, collected at baseline. These TCRs come from an adult who was a healthcare worker with PCR-confirmed SARS-CoV-2 infection or an uninfected control (not recorded which).

This rearrangement joins TRBV5-1 to TRBJ2-1; perhaps TRBD1 as D (5 bases). This CDR3 is 14 amino acids long. Germline assignment: CDR1 SGHRS and CDR2 YFSETQ. With 7 bases removed from V and 5 bases from J, the gap between germline ends came to 16 bases. CDR3 nucleotide sequence: TGCGCCAGCTCAAGCTCTGTCAGGGACAATGAGCAGTTCTTC. Translation gives CASSSSVRDNEQFF. Full variable domain (remainder filled in from reference TRBV5-1 and TRBJ2-1): KAGVTQTPRYLIKTRGQQVTLSCSPISGHRSVSWYQQTPGQGLQFLFEYFSETQRNKGNFPGRFSGRQFSNSRSEMNVSTLELGDSALYLCASSSSVRDNEQFFGPGTRLTVL.

This rearrangement joins TRBV15 to TRBJ2-1; tentatively, D is TRBD1 or TRBD2 (5 bases each). The CDR3 has 14 amino acids. Germline CDR1 LNHNV, CDR2 YYDKDF (reference sequence). V was trimmed by 0 bases and J by 8 bases, leaving 11 bases between them. CDR3 DNA sequence: TGTGCCACCAGCAGAGACCCAGGGACGGATGAGCAGTTCTTC. It specifies CATSRDPGTDEQFF.

This clonotype was seen just once. V and J are TRBV10-3 and TRBJ1-5, with D perhaps TRBD1 (5 bases). The germline V gene has CDR1 ENHRY and CDR2 SYGVKD. The CDR3 sequence is 17 residues long. V shed 1 base and J shed 0 bases, with 13 bases lying between them. CDR3: CAISEWDGYNSNQPQHF. Here the CDR3 DNA reads TGTGCCATCAGTGAGTGGGACGGATACAATAGCAATCAGCCCCAGCATTTT.

In this sample, this clonotype turned up a few times. The rearrangement uses TRBV7-9 and TRBJ2-7; 7 nucleotides agree with TRBD2. The CDR3 length is 14 residues. J was trimmed by 4 bases and V by 8 bases; bases with no gene match: 11. Germline assignment: CDR1 SEHNR and CDR2 FQNEAQ (reference sequence). The CDR3 DNA reads TGTGCCAGCCGATCCGGGACTAACACTTACGAGCAGTACTTC. It encodes CASRSGTNTYEQYF.

This chain uses TRBV11-2 with TRBJ2-4; 7 nucleotides align to TRBD1. Germline lookup yields CDR1 SGHAT and CDR2 FQNNGV. The ends lost 3 bases at V and 5 bases at J; junction bases unmatched: 13. The CDR3 extends over 17 amino acids. Here the CDR3 reads CASSFRPGTDRQNIQYF. The CDR3 DNA reads as TGTGCCAGCAGCTTTAGGCCCGGGACGGACAGGCAAAACATTCAGTACTTC.

This clonotype was observed a handful of times. The V call is TRBV28, the J call TRBJ2-7, with D possibly being TRBD1 (6 bases). This CDR3 region has 12 residues. Trimming shortened V by 6 bases and J by 9 bases, and 15 bases separated the two germline ends. The germline CDR1 and CDR2 sequences are MDHEN and SYDVKM. CDR3 sequence: CASRDRQVTQYF. CDR3 bases: TGTGCCAGCAGAGACAGACAGGTCACGCAGTACTTC.

Many counts were recorded for this clonotype. This chain joins TRBV4-1 and TRBJ2-5; D is undetermined. Trimming pared 3 bases from V and 0 bases from J, leaving 17 bases between. Germline assignment: CDR1 MGHRA and CDR2 YSYEKL. The CDR3 covers 17 residues. Here the CDR3 DNA reads TGCGCCAGCAGCCACGCGGTCGGCTGGGCGGACCAAGAGACCCAGTACTTC. Protein: CASSHAVGWADQETQYF.

This chain uses TRBV6-6 with TRBJ2-3; 12 bases agree with TRBD2. This CDR3 is 19 amino acids long. V shed 2 bases and J 0 bases; nucleotides not matched to a gene: 9. Germline assignment: CDR1 MNHNY and CDR2 SVGAGI (reference sequence). This chain's CDR3 is CASSYGSSGGASSTDTQYF. The CDR3 DNA is TGTGCCAGCAGTTACGGTTCTAGCGGGGGGGCCTCTAGCACAGATACGCAGTATTTT.

In regard to this clonotype: This sequence may be a read error, since a much larger clone differs from it by one base. V gene TRBV3-1 combines with J gene TRBJ2-1; D may be TRBD1 (6 bases). Between the trimmed V and J ends, which lost 0 bases and 6 bases, there was a span of 15 bases. Germline values: CDR1 LGHDT, CDR2 YNNKEL (reference sequence). The CDR3 runs to 16 residues. This CDR3 is CASSQEWGPEGNEQFF. In DNA form, the CDR3 reads TGTGCCAGCAGCCAAGAGTGGGGGCCCGAGGGCAATGAGCAGTTCTTC.

This sequence joins TRBV25-1 and TRBJ1-2; D call uncertain. This CDR3 region has 13 residues. Germline V gives CDR1 MGHDK, CDR2 SYGVNS. The V gene lost 6 bases and the J gene lost 1 base, with 9 bases spanning the gap. CDR3 sequence (DNA): TGTGCCAGCAGCCAATCCCTTAACTATGGCTACACCTTC. It is translated as CASSQSLNYGYTF.

The chain has TRBV27 and TRBJ1-4; no firm D call. CDR3 length: 17 amino acids. The germline V and J ends were trimmed by 4 bases and 2 bases, with 17 bases remaining between them. The germline CDR1 and CDR2 sequences are MNHEY and SMNVEV (reference sequence). The CDR3 here is CASSSYPVRSTNEKLFF. CDR3 nucleotide sequence: TGTGCCAGCAGTTCGTATCCAGTTAGGAGTACTAATGAAAAACTGTTTTTT. Full variable domain (missing parts from reference TRBV27 and TRBJ1-4): EAQVTQNPRYLITVTGKKLTVTCSQNMNHEYMSWYRQDPGLGLRQIYYSMNVEVTDKGDVPEGYKVSRKEKRNFPLILESPSPNQTSLYFCASSSYPVRSTNEKLFFGSGTQLSVL.

This clonotype was counted between two and nine times. The gene calls are TRBV7-9 and TRBJ2-1, with 9 bases aligning to TRBD1. Trimming took 5 bases from V and 6 from J; bases not matched to a gene: 2. CDR3 size: 13 residues. Germline V gives CDR1 SEHNR, CDR2 FQNEAQ (reference sequence). DNA of the CDR3: TGTGCCAGCAGCGTGGACAGGGGCAATGAGCAGTTCTTC. Translated, it gives CASSVDRGNEQFF.

The V gene is TRBV18, the J gene TRBJ2-3; D uncertain. Per the germline V gene, CDR1 is KGHSH and CDR2 is LQKENI. The V gene lost 6 bases and the J gene lost 1 base, with 11 bases spanning the gap. The CDR3 spans 14 residues. The CDR3 spells CASSEFMGTDTQYF. DNA for the CDR3: TGTGCCAGCTCCGAATTCATGGGCACAGATACGCAGTATTTT.

The V call is TRBV12-3 or TRBV12-4, the J call TRBJ2-1; no clear D gene. The length of the CDR3 is 16 residues. The V gene lost 5 bases and the J gene lost 3 bases, with 17 bases spanning the gap. This CDR3 is CASSLRSKRSYNEQFF. The CDR3 DNA reads as TGTGCCAGCAGTCTCCGTTCTAAGCGCAGCTACAATGAGCAGTTCTTC.

The sample holds many counts of this clonotype. The V call is TRBV7-9, the J call TRBJ2-1; 9 bases fit TRBD1. The V gene's germline CDR1 is SEHNR and CDR2 FQNEAQ (reference sequence). CDR3 length: 16 residues. Trimming took 5 bases from V and 3 from J; bases not matched to a gene: 8. For the CDR3, the DNA is TGTGCCAGCAGCCTACTGTCGGGACAGGGCTACAATGAGCAGTTCTTC. Amino acid sequence: CASSLLSGQGYNEQFF.

About this clonotype itself: A single base separates this from a much larger clone, so it may be a read error. The J gene is TRBJ1-2, the V gene TRBV20-1; D remains ambiguous. Germline V gene data show CDR1 as DFQATT and CDR2 as SNEGSKA (reference sequence). The CDR3 loop spans 13 amino acids. Between the trimmed V and J ends, which lost 2 bases and 6 bases, there was a span of 13 bases. The CDR3 DNA sequence: TGCAGTGCTAGACCAACCACGGCAGATGGCTACACCTTC. It translates to CSARPTTADGYTF.

CDR3 region: CASSYGGAENTIYF. The CDR3 nucleotides read TGTGCCAGCAGTTATGGCGGTGCTGAAAACACCATATATTTT. The J gene is TRBJ1-3, the V gene TRBV6-2 or TRBV6-3; D ambiguous. Germline lookup yields CDR1 MNHEY and CDR2 SVGEGT. This CDR3 region has 14 residues. The ends were cut back, 3 bases at V and 6 bases at J, with 12 bases in the middle.

The table lists this clonotype with a few counts. The chain is built from TRBV19 and TRBJ1-2; D unresolved. V dropped 10 bases and J dropped 2 bases, with 17 bases sitting between them. The germline V gene has CDR1 LNHDA and CDR2 SQIVND (reference sequence). The CDR3 has 14 residues. The CDR3 region has the DNA TGTGCCACTTCCCCCATGACAACAAACTATGGCTACACCTTC. Its translation is CATSPMTTNYGYTF.

A few counts support this clonotype. This chain links TRBV10-2 with TRBJ2-1; 7 bases are shared with TRBD1. Looked up from germline, CDR1 is WSHSY and CDR2 is SAAADI. Trimming took 5 bases from V and 7 from J; bases not matched to a gene: 8. The CDR3 has 14 amino acids. The CDR3 loop is CASSRQGFGNEQFF. Written as DNA, the CDR3 is TGCGCCAGCAGTAGACAGGGTTTTGGTAATGAGCAGTTCTTC.

The V call is TRBV2, the J call TRBJ2-7; D possibly corresponds to TRBD2 (6 bases). Germline lookup yields CDR1 SNHLY and CDR2 FYNNEI. The CDR3 runs to 16 residues. V was cut by 6 bases and J by 2 bases, with 20 bases left in between. As DNA, the CDR3 is TGTGCCAGCAGGCCTCGGCTCGGGGGTACGACCTACGAGCAGTACTTC. Its translation: CASRPRLGGTTYEQYF.

This clonotype has ten or more counts. This sequence joins TRBV4-2 and TRBJ2-7, with D unresolved. V was trimmed by 0 bases and J by 0 bases, leaving 15 bases between them. Germline assignment: CDR1 LGHNA and CDR2 YNFKEQ. The CDR3 has 17 amino acids. CDR3 residues: CASSQERGLLGSYEQYF. Written as DNA, the CDR3 is TGTGCCAGCAGCCAAGAGCGAGGCCTGCTGGGCTCCTACGAGCAGTACTTC.

The J gene is TRBJ1-3, the V gene TRBV7-9; TRBD1 aligns across 8 bases. V dropped 6 bases and J dropped 6; count of bases not matched to a gene: 4. Per the germline V gene, CDR1 is SEHNR and CDR2 is FQNEAQ (reference sequence). There are 13 residues in the CDR3. The CDR3 loop is CASRLQGENTIYF. As DNA, the CDR3 is TGTGCCAGCAGACTACAGGGGGAAAACACCATATATTTT.

This clonotype showed up many times. The CDR3 loop is CASSVSGPNSYEQYF. CDR3 sequence (DNA): TGTGCCAGCAGCGTAAGTGGGCCGAACTCCTACGAGCAGTACTTC. The chain couples TRBV9 to TRBJ2-7; D remains unclear. The germline V gene has CDR1 SGDLS and CDR2 YYNGEE. The CDR3 runs to 15 residues. V lost 1 base and J lost 0, with 11 bases in between.

This clonotype was seen more than once but under ten times. The chain employs TRBV5-4 and TRBJ1-1; TRBD1 is a possible D gene (5 bases). V was clipped by 2 bases and J by 2 bases, with 13 bases between them. Germline CDR1 is SGHNT and CDR2 is YYREEE (reference sequence). The CDR3 covers 15 residues. CDR3 DNA sequence: TGTGCCAGCAGCTTACCTCCGGGGACCAACACTGAAGCTTTCTTT. Translating it yields CASSLPPGTNTEAFF. Full variable domain (remainder filled in from reference TRBV5-4 and TRBJ1-1): ETGVTQSPTHLIKTRGQQVTLRCSSQSGHNTVSWYQQALGQGPQFIFQYYREEENGRGNFPPRFSGLQFPNYSSELNVNALELDDSALYLCASSLPPGTNTEAFFGQGTRLTVV.

This clonotype was detected ten times or more. The chain employs TRBV29-1 and TRBJ1-2, with 7 bases identical to TRBD1. Trimming cost V 6 bases and J 3 bases; bases outside gene matches: 7. The V gene's germline CDR1 is SQVTM and CDR2 ANQGSEA. The CDR3 has 13 amino acids. The CDR3 bases are TGCAGCGTCCTGACAGGGCCATACTATGGCTACACCTTC. This sequence encodes CSVLTGPYYGYTF.

The gene calls are TRBV20-1 and TRBJ2-3, with D maybe TRBD2 (6 bases). The CDR3 spans 13 residues. Germline CDR1 DFQATT, CDR2 SNEGSKA (reference sequence). V was shortened by 1 base and J by 5 bases, with 10 bases between the two germline ends. CDR3 amino acids: CSARAGGVDTQYF. The CDR3 DNA follows: TGCAGTGCTAGAGCCGGAGGGGTAGATACGCAGTATTTT.

The chain couples TRBV20-1 to TRBJ1-2, with 7 bases matching TRBD1. The germline V gene encodes CDR1 DFQATT and CDR2 SNEGSKA (reference sequence). This CDR3 contains 15 residues. CDR3 protein: CSSPGTETGLHGYTF. CDR3 DNA: TGCAGCAGTCCCGGGACAGAGACCGGCCTCCATGGCTACACCTTC.

The sample holds many counts of this clonotype. The chain is built from TRBV7-9 and TRBJ2-7; D is unresolved. The CDR3 is 17 amino acids. V was clipped by 3 bases and J by 3 bases, with 21 bases between them. CDR1 is SEHNR and CDR2 is FQNEAQ in the germline V gene (reference sequence). The CDR3 reads CASSFFRASSIYYEQYF. The CDR3 DNA follows: TGTGCCAGCAGCTTTTTCCGCGCCAGCTCAATTTACTACGAGCAGTACTTC.

The gene calls are TRBV7-6 and TRBJ2-2; TRBD2 matches 10 bases. Germline CDR1 reads SGHVS; CDR2 reads FNYEAQ. CDR3 size: 15 residues. Trimming took 4 bases from V and 5 from J; bases not matched to a gene: 4. The CDR3 DNA reads TGTGCCAGCAGCTCCCTAGCGGGAGTGACCGGGGAGCTGTTTTTT. Encoded protein: CASSSLAGVTGELFF.